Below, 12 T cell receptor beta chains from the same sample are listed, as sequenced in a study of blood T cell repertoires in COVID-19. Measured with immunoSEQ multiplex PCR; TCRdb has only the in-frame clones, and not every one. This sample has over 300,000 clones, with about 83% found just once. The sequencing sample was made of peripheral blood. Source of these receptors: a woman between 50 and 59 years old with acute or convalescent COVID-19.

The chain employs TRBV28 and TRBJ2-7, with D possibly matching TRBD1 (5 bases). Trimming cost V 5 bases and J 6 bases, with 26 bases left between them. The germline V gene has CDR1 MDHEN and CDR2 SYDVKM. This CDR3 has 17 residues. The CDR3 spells CASSPRTRDRLGGEQYF. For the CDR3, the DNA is TGTGCCAGCAGTCCCCGGACAAGAGATCGCTTAGGCGGCGAGCAGTACTTC.

For the CDR3, the DNA is TGCGCCAGCAGTTACACCGGGACATTAGTCGGGCAAAGCTCACCCCTCCACTTT. This codes for CASSYTGTLVGQSSPLHF. The J gene is TRBJ1-6, the V gene TRBV5-1, with D possibly matching TRBD1 (6 bases). V was trimmed by 5 bases and J by 10 bases, leaving 28 bases between them. This CDR3 region has 18 residues. From germline, CDR1 is SGHRS and CDR2 YFSETQ. The full variable domain, rest sourced from reference TRBV5-1 and TRBJ1-6, is KAGVTQTPRYLIKTRGQQVTLSCSPISGHRSVSWYQQTPGQGLQFLFEYFSETQRNKGNFPGRFSGRQFSNSRSEMNVSTLELGDSALYLCASSYTGTLVGQSSPLHFGNGTRLTVT.

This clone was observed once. CDR3 protein: CASSLKSGGAYYGYTF. The CDR3 region has the DNA TGTGCCAGCAGTTTAAAGTCTGGGGGGGCGTACTATGGCTACACCTTC. The chain couples TRBV27 to TRBJ1-2, with a possible D match to TRBD1 (6 bases). This CDR3 is 16 amino acids long. The germline V and J ends were trimmed by 2 bases and 3 bases, with 16 bases remaining between them. Germline CDR1 MNHEY, CDR2 SMNVEV (reference sequence).

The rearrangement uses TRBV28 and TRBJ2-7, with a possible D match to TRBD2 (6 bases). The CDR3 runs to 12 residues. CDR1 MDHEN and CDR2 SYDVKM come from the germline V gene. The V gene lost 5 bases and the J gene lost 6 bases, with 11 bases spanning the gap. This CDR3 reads CASSPRGGEQYF. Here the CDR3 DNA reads TGTGCCAGCAGTCCGCGGGGCGGCGAGCAGTACTTC.

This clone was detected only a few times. The CDR3 bases are TGTGCCAGCAGCTTAGCCGACAGGGTGGGGAACATTCAGTACTTC. Protein product: CASSLADRVGNIQYF. The chain has TRBV7-2 and TRBJ2-4; 7 bases map to TRBD1. Germline V CDR1 and CDR2: SGHTA, FQGNSA. Trimming took 0 bases from V and 7 from J; bases not matched to a gene: 6. The CDR3 length is 15 residues.

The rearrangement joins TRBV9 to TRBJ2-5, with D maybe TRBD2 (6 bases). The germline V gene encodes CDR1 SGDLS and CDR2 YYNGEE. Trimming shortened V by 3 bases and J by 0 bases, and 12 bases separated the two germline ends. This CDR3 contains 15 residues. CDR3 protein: CASSEERGYQETQYF. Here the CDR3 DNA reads TGTGCCAGCAGCGAAGAACGGGGGTACCAAGAGACCCAGTACTTC.

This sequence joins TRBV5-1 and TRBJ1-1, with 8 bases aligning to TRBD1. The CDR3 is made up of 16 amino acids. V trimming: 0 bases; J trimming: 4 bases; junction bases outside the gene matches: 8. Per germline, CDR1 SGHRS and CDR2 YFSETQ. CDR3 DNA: TGCGCCAGCAGCTTGGACCGTAGACAGGGGACCACTGAAGCTTTCTTT. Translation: CASSLDRRQGTTEAFF. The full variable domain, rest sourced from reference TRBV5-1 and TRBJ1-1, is KAGVTQTPRYLIKTRGQQVTLSCSPISGHRSVSWYQQTPGQGLQFLFEYFSETQRNKGNFPGRFSGRQFSNSRSEMNVSTLELGDSALYLCASSLDRRQGTTEAFFGQGTRLTVV.

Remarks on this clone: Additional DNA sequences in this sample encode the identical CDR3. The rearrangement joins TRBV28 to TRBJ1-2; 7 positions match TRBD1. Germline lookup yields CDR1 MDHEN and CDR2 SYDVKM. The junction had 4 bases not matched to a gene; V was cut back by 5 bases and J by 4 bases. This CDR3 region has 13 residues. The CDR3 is CASSLWTGYGYTF. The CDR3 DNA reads TGTGCCAGCAGTCTGTGGACAGGCTATGGCTACACCTTC.

In nucleotides, the CDR3 is TGTGCCAGCAGCTTAGGGCCTCTCGCGGGAGGGTACGAGCAGTACTTC. It translates to CASSLGPLAGGYEQYF. The chain is built from TRBV7-3 and TRBJ2-7; 9 nucleotides align to TRBD2. The CDR3 runs 16 residues. Germline CDR1 reads SGHTA; CDR2 reads FQGTGA. Trimming removed 2 bases from V and 4 bases from J; junction bases left unmatched: 9.

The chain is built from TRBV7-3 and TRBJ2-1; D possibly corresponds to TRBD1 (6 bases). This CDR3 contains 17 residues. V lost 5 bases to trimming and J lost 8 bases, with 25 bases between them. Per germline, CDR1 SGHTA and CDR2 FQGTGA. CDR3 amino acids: CASSPFLRTVPLYEQFF. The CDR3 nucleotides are TGTGCCAGCAGCCCTTTTTTGCGGACAGTGCCCCTCTATGAGCAGTTCTTC.

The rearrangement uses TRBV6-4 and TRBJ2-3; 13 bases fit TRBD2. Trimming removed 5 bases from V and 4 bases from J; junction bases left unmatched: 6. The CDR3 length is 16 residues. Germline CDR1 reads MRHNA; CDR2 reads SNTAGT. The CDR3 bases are TGTGCCAGCAGTCGGACTAGCGGGAGCCCCCCAGATACGCAGTATTTT. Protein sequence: CASSRTSGSPPDTQYF.

The CDR3 DNA follows: TGTGCCATCAGGGGGACAGGGGACCAGCCCCAGCATTTT. Its translation is CAIRGTGDQPQHF. J is TRBJ1-5 and V is TRBV10-3; 10 bases align to TRBD1. Germline loops: CDR1 ENHRY, CDR2 SYGVKD. This CDR3 is built from 13 residues. The V gene end was trimmed by 6 bases and the J gene end by 7 bases; junction bases not matched to a gene: 3.